This is a list of T cell receptor beta chains from one sample in a study of blood T cell repertoires in COVID-19. Profiled with immunoSEQ multiplex PCR; TCRdb holds only in-frame clones, not every one. The data contain about 120,000 clones, approximately 80% of them seen just once; the ten biggest clones take up about 2%. The sequencing input was peripheral blood. The receptor source for this set is a man in his 70s with acute or convalescent COVID-19. Both conserved end residues are part of each CDR3. A D gene is named only where the DNA matches it firmly. Clone size is given for some rows only: seen once, a few or many times, or a class if the clone is expanded.

D	size	V	J	DNA	CDR3
.	.	TRBV28	TRBJ1-1	TGTGCCAGCAGTTTTCCCTTGAACACTGAAGCTTTCTTT	CASSFPLNTEAFF
TRBD1	.	TRBV30	TRBJ1-2	TGTGCCTGGGAGGGACAGGGAGGCGGCTACACCTTC	CAWEGQGGGYTF
TRBD1	.	TRBV3-1/TRBV3-2	TRBJ2-5	TGTGCCAGCAGCCAGGCAGGGGGCTGGGAGACCCAGTACTTC	CASSQAGGWETQYF
TRBD1	.	TRBV12-3/TRBV12-4	TRBJ2-7	TGTGCCAGCAGTCCCCGGGACAGCTACGAGCAGTACTTC	CASSPRDSYEQYF
.	once	TRBV6-1	TRBJ2-5	TGTGCCAGCAGTGAGGACAGTTGGGAGACCCAGTACTTC	CASSEDSWETQYF
.	.	TRBV10-3	TRBJ2-1	TGTGCCATCAGTGAGTCAGGGACAATAAATGAGCAGTTCTTC	CAISESGTINEQFF
TRBD1	.	TRBV7-9	TRBJ1-5	TGTGCCAGCAGCTGGACAGGGGGCTCGGGCGTAGGTCAGCCCCAGCATTTT	CASSWTGGSGVGQPQHF
.	once	TRBV29-1	TRBJ1-5	TGCAGCGTTGTGACACAGGACCGCAATCAGCCCCAGCATTTT	CSVVTQDRNQPQHF
.	.	TRBV5-1	TRBJ2-2	TGCGCCAGCAGCCGAGGGCCGGCGAAGAACACCGGGGAGCTGTTTTTT	CASSRGPAKNTGELFF
.	once	TRBV6-1	TRBJ1-3	TGTGCCAGCAGTGAAGCGAGGGCGAGCTCTGGAAACACCATATATTTT	CASSEARASSGNTIYF
.	.	TRBV6-1	TRBJ1-3	TGTGCCAGCAGGGGAGGGGTCTCTGGAAACACCATATATTTT	CASRGGVSGNTIYF
.	.	TRBV19	TRBJ1-3	TGTGCCAGTAGCTCCGCCGGACATCGCTCTGGAAACACCATATATTTT	CASSSAGHRSGNTIYF
.	.	TRBV6-5	TRBJ1-3	TGTGCCAGCAGGCTGGGGACCTCCGGGGGGAACACCATATATTTT	CASRLGTSGGNTIYF
TRBD1	.	TRBV6-1	TRBJ1-2	TGTGCCAGCAACCCCCAGGGGGCGAATGGCTACACCTTC	CASNPQGANGYTF
.	.	TRBV29-1	TRBJ2-5	TGCAGCGTTGGTCTACAAGCGGCCCAGTACTTC	CSVGLQAAQYF
.	few	TRBV21-1	TRBJ1-4	TGTGCCAGTGTTTGGGGGGACAGGGGGCAGAAACTGTTTTTT	CASVWGDRGQKLFF
.	.	TRBV12-3/TRBV12-4	TRBJ2-1	TGTGCCAGCAGACTAGTGGGTGAGCAGTTCTTC	CASRLVGEQFF
TRBD1	.	TRBV2	TRBJ1-2	TGTGCCAGCAGTGACCGAGGGACAGGGGGTAACTATGGCTACACCTTC	CASSDRGTGGNYGYTF
TRBD1	.	TRBV7-9	TRBJ1-1	TGTGCCAGCAGTCTTACAGGGGAGCGAGCTTTCTTT	CASSLTGERAFF
TRBD1	.	TRBV11-1	TRBJ2-7	TGTGCCAGCAGCTTATGGGACAGGGGTCGGTACGAGCAGTACTTC	CASSLWDRGRYEQYF
.	.	TRBV2	TRBJ2-4	TGTGCCAGCAGCCCTGAGAAGGGGATTCAGTACTTC	CASSPEKGIQYF
.	.	TRBV27	TRBJ1-6	TGTGCCAGCAGTTTATACGGTTCTAATTCACCCCTCCACTTT	CASSLYGSNSPLHF
TRBD2	.	TRBV7-8	TRBJ2-7	TGTGCCAGCAGCCGAGTTAGCGGGAAGCGGGAGCAGTACTTC	CASSRVSGKREQYF